The clone carrying this T cell receptor beta chain showed up just a few times. The antigen is undetermined. The CDR3 totals 11 residues. Germline V CDR1 and CDR2: MRHNA, SNTAGT. The V end lost 3 bases, the J end lost 6 bases, and 6 bases lay between the germline ends. The data originate from a study of T cell repertoires in cytomegalovirus infection. Across the whole study: Shared public TCR beta signatures pointed to both CMV infection and a matching HLA type. Study-level results: Carriers of CMV plus the relevant HLA were identified by cumulative public TCR beta family frequency. In two of eight donors, the top clonotype was HLA-C-restricted CMV-specific.

From the reads, TCRdb called clonotypes with MiXCR, one entry per CDR3 protein. The data contain 900,000 to 950,000 distinct CDR3 sequences, 31% of them singletons. The receptor's source is a human donor in good health (CMV status not recorded). Some clones in this sample may be carry-over from other donors' samples. The V and J genes are TRBV6-4 and TRBJ2-7; no firm D call. The sequences come from cultured CD8+ T cells from PBMCs, collected from culture after CMV antigen stimulation. DNA for the CDR3: TGTGCCAGCAGTGATGGTAGCGAGCAGTACTTC. Its translation is CASSDGSEQYF.